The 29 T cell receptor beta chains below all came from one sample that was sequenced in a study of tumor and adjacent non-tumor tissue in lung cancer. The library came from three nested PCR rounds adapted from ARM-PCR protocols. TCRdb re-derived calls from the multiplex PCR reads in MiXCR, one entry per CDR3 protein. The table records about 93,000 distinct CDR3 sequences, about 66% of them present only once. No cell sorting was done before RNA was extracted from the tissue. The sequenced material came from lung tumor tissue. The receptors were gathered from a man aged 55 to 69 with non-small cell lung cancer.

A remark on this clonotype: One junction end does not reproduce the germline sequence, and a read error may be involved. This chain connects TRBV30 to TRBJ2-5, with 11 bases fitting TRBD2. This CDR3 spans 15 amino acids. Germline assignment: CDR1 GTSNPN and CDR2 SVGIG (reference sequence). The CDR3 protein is CASSVLAGVQETQYF. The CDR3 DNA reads TGTGCCTCGAGTGTACTAGCGGGAGTCCAAGAGACCCAGTACTTC.

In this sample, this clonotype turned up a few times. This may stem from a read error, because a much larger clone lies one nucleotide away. The CDR3 spells CARRLPVDKFDTGELFF. The CDR3 nucleotides read TGTGCCAGAAGACTACCCGTGGACAAATTCGACACCGGGGAGCTGTTTTTT. This rearrangement joins TRBV6-2 or TRBV6-3 to TRBJ2-2; D possibly matches TRBD1 or TRBD2 (5 bases each). The CDR3 runs to 17 residues. Trimming removed 9 bases at V and 3 bases at J, with 23 bases between. Germline CDR1 reads MNHEY; CDR2 reads SVGEGT.

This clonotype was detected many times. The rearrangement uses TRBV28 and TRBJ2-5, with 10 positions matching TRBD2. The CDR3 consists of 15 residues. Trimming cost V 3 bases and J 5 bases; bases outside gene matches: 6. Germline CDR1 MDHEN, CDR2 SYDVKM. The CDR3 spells CASSLSSGSRETQYF. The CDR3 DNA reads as TGTGCCAGCAGTTTGTCTAGCGGGAGTAGGGAGACCCAGTACTTC.

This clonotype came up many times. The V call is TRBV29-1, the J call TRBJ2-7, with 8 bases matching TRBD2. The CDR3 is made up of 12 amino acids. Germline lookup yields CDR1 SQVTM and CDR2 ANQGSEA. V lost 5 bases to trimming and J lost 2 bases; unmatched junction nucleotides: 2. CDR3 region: CSVWRGAYEQYF. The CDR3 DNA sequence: TGCAGCGTTTGGCGGGGGGCCTACGAGCAGTACTTC.

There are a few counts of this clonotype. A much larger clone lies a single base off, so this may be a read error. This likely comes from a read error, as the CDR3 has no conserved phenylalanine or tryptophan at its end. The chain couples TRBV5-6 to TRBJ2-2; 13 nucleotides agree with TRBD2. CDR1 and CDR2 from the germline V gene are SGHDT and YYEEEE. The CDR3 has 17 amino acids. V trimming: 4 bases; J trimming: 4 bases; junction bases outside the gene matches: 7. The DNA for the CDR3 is TGTGCCAGCAGCCCGAGGGGACTAGCGGGACGCACCGGGGAGCTGTTTTAT. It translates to CASSPRGLAGRTGELFY.

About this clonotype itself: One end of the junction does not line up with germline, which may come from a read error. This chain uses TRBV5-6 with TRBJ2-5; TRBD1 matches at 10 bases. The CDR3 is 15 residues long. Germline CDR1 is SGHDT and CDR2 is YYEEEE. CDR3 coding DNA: TGTGCCAGCAGCTCACTGACAGGGGGCGGGGAGACCCAGTATTTC. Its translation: CASSSLTGGGETQYF.

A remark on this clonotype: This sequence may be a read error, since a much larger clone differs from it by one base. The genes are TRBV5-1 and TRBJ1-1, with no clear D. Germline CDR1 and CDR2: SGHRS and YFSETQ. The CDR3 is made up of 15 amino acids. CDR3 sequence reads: CASNLDGRGFNEAFF. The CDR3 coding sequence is TGCGCCAGCAACTTGGATGGGAGAGGGTTTAATGAAGCTTTCTTT.

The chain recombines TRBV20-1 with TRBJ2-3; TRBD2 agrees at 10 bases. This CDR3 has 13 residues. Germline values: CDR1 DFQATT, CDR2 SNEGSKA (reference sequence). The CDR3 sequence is CGSSGSGSDTQYF. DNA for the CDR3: TGCGGATCTAGCGGGAGTGGTTCAGATACGCAGTATTTT.

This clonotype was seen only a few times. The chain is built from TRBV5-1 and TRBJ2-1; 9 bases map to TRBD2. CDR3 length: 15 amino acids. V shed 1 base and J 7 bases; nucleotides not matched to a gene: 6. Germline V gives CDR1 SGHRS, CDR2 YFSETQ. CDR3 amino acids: CASSLITSGLNEQFF. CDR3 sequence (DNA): TGCGCCAGCAGCTTGATAACTAGCGGGCTAAATGAGCAGTTCTTC.

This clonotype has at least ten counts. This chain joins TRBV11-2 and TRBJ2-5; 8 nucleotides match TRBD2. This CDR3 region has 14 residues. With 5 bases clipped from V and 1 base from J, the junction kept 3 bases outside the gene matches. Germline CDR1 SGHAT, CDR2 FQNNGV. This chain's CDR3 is CASSRLASQETQYF. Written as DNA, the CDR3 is TGTGCCAGCAGCCGACTAGCGTCCCAAGAGACCCAGTACTTC.

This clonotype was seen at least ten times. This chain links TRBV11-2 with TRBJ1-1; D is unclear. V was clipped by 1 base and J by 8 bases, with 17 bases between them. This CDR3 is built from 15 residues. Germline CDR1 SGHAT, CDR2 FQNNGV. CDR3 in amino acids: CASSLGTRRGSEAFF. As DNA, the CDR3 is TGTGCCAGCAGCTTAGGGACCCGGAGAGGGTCGGAAGCTTTCTTT.

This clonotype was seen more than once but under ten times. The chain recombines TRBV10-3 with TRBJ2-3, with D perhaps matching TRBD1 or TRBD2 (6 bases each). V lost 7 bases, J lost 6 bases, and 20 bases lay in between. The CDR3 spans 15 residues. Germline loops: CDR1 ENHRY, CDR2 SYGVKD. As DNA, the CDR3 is TGTGCCATCACCCCTAAAGGGGGGAGTGCCGATACGCAGTATTTT. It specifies CAITPKGGSADTQYF.

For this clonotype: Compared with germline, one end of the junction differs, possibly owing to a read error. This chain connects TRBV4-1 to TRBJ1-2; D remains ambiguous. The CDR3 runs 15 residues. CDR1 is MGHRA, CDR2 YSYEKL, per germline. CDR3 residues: CTSSQRTYLGYGYTF. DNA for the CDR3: TGCACCAGCAGCCAAAGAACCTATCTAGGGTATGGTTACACCTTC.

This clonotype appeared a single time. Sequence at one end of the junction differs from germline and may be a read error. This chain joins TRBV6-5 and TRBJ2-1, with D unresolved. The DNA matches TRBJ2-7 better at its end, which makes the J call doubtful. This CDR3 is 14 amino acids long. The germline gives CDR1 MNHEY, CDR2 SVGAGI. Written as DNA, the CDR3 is TGCGCCAGCAGCGACCGGCGGCCAGACAATGAGCAGTACTTC. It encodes CASSDRRPDNEQYF.

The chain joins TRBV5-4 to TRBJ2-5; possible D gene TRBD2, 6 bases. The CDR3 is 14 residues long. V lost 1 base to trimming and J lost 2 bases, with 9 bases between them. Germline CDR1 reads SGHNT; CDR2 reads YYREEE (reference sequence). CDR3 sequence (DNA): TGTGCCAGCAGCTTGAGGCGGGGTCAAGAGACCCAGTACTTC. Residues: CASSLRRGQETQYF.

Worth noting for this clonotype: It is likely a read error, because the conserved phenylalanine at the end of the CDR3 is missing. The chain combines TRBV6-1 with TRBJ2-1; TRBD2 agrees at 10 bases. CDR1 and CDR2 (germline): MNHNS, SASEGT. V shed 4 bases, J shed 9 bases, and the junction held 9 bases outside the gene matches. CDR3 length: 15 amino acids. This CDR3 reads CASSASGGFNGEQFL. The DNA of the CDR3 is TGTGCCAGCAGTGCTAGCGGGGGATTCAATGGTGAGCAGTTCTTG.

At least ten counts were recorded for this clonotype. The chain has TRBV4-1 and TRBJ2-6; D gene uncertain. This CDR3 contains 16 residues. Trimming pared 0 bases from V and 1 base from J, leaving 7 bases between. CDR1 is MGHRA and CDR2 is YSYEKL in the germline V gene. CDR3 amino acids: CASSQDDTSGANVLTF. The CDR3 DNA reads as TGCGCCAGCAGCCAAGATGACACGTCTGGGGCCAACGTCCTGACTTTC.

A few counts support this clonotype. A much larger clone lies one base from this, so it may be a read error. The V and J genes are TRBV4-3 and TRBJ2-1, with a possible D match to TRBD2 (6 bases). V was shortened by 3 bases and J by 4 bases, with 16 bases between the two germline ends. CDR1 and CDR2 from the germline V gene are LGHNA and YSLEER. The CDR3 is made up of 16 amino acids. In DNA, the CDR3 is TGCGCCAGCAGCCATGGGAGCGCGGGATCTTACAATGAGCAGTTCTTC. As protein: CASSHGSAGSYNEQFF.

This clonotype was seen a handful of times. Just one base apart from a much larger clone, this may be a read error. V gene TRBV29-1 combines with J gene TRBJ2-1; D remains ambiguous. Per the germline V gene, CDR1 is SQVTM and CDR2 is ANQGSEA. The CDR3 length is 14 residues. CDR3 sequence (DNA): TGCAACGTATATAGGGCAGGAGCCTACAATGAGCAGTTCTTC. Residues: CNVYRAGAYNEQFF.

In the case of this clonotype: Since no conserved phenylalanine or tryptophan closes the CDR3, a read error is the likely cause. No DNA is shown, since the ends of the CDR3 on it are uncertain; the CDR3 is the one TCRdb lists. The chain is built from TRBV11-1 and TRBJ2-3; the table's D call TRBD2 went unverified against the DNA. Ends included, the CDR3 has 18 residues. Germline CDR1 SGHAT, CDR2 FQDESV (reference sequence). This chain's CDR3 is CASNLISGGSWDTDTRYL.

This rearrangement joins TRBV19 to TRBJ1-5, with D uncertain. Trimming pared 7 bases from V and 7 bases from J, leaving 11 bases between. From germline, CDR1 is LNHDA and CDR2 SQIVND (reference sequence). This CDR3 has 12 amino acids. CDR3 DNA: TGTGCCAGTACTCGGGGAGACCAGCCCCAGCATTTT. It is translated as CASTRGDQPQHF.

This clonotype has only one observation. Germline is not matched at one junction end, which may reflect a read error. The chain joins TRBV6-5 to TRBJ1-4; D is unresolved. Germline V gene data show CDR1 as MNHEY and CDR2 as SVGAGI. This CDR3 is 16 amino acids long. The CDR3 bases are TGTGTCAGCAGTTACATAGGTTTCGGGCGGAGAGAAAAACTGTTTTTT. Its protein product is CVSSYIGFGRREKLFF.

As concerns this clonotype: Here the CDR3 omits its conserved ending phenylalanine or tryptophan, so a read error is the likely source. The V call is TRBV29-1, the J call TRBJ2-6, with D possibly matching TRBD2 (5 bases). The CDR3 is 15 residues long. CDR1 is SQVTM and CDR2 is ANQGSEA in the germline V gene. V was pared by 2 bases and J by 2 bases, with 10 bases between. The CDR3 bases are TGCAGCGTTGAACAGAGGGCCCCTGGGGCCAACGTCCTGACTATC. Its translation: CSVEQRAPGANVLTI.

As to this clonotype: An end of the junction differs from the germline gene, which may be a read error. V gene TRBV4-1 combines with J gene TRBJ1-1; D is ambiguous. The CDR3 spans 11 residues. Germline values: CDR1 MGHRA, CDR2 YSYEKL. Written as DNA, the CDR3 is TGCGCCAGCGGCCAAGGGATCGAAGCTTTCTTT. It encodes CASGQGIEAFF.

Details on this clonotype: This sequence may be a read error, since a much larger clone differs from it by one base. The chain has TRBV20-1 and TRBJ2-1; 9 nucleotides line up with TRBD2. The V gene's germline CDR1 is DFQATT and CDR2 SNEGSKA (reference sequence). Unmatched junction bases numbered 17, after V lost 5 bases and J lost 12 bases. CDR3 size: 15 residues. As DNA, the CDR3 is TGCAGTGCTCCCCACCAGGGTAGCGGGAGTCTAGGGCAGTTCTTC. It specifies CSAPHQGSGSLGQFF.

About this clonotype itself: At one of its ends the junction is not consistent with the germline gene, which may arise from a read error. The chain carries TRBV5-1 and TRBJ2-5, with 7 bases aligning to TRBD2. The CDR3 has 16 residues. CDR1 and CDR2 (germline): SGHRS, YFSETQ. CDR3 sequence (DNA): TGCGCCAGCAGCTCCCGGACTTGCGGGAGTTCAGAGACCCAGTGCTTC. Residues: CASSSRTCGSSETQCF.

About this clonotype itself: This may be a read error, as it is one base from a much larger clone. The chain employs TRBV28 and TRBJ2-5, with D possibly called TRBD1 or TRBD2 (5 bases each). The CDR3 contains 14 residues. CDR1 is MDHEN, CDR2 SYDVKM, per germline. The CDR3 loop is CASSHPSGRETRYF. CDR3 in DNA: TGTGCCAGCAGTCACCCCTCGGGACGAGAGACCCGGTACTTC.

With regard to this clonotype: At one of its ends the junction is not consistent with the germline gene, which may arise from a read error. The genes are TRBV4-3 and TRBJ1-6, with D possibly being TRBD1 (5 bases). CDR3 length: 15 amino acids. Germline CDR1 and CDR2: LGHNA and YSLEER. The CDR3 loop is CASSQDRAANSPLHF. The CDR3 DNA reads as TGCGCCAGCAGCCAAGACAGGGCAGCTAATTCACCCCTACACTTT.

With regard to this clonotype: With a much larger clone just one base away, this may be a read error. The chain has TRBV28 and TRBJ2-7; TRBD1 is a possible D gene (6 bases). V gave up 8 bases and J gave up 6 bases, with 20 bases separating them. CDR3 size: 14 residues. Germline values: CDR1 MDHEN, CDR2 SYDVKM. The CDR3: CASGRTANPCEQYF. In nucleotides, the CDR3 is TGTGCCAGCGGTAGGACAGCCAACCCCTGCGAGCAGTACTTC.